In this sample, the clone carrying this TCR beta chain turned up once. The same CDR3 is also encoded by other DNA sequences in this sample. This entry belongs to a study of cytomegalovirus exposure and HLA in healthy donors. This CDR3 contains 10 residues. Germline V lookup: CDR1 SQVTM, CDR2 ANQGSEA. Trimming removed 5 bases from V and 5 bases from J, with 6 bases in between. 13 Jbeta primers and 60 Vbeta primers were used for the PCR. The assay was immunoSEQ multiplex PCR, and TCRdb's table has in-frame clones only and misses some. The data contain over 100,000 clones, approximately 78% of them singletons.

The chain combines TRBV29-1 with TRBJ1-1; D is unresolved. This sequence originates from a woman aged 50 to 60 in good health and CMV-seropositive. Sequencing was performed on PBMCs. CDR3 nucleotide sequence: TGCAGCGTTACCAGAACTGAAGCTTTCTTT. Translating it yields CSVTRTEAFF.